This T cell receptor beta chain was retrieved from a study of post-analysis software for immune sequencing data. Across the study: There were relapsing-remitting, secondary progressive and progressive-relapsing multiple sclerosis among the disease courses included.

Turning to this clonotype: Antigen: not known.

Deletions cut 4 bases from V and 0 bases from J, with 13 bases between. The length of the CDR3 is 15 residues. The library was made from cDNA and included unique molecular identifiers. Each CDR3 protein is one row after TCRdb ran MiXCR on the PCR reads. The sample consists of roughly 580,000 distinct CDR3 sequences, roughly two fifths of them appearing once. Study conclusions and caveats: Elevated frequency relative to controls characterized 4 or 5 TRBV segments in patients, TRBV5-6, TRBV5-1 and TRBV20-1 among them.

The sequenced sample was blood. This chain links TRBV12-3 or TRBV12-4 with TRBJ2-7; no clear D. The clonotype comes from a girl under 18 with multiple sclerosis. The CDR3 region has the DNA TGTGCCAGCAGTTCATACGGCAAAGGCTCCTACGAGCAGTACTTC. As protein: CASSSYGKGSYEQYF.